This T cell receptor beta chain was documented in a study of monozygotic twins with cystic fibrosis. Overall study findings and caveats: Clonality was generally low (median about 0.0095), higher in the most severe patients. Unrelated CF individuals shared fewer identical clonotypes than monozygotic CF twins.

Remarks on this clone: Its cognate antigen is unknown.

The CDR3 runs 13 residues. The V gene lost 4 bases and the J gene lost 4 bases, with 11 bases spanning the gap. Germline CDR1 reads SGHNT; CDR2 reads YYREEE (reference sequence). TCRdb's table, derived via immunoSEQ multiplex PCR, lists solely in-frame clones and lacks some. This sample has just over 35,000 clones, with about nine tenths found just once. This sequence joins TRBV5-4 and TRBJ1-2; D possibly corresponds to TRBD1 (5 bases). Sequencing used blood. The TCR comes from a boy aged 2 to 9 with cystic fibrosis. The CDR3: CASSPEGFYGYTF. The CDR3 nucleotides are TGTGCCAGCAGCCCCGAGGGGTTCTATGGCTACACCTTC.